The table lists the clone carrying this T cell receptor beta chain with a few counts. This sample was taken from a study of blood T cell repertoires in COVID-19. For the study at large: PBMCs, B-cell-depleted T cells, or T cells were the source of the cDNA or gDNA that made up the material.

The CDR3 runs to 15 residues. Per the germline V gene, CDR1 is GTSNPN and CDR2 is SVGIG (reference sequence). The ends lost 3 bases at V and 6 bases at J; junction bases unmatched: 8. Assay: immunoSEQ multiplex PCR; the TCRdb copy retains only in-frame clones and omits some. The sample shows 250,000 to 300,000 clones, roughly 90% of them seen only once. The chain links TRBV30 to TRBJ1-6; 7 bases are shared with TRBD1. Sequencing used PBMCs or T cells enriched from blood (not recorded which). This TCR was recovered from a woman younger than 45 who had recovered from COVID-19. The CDR3 sequence: CAWRGLTGINSPLHF. The CDR3 DNA follows: TGTGCCTGGAGGGGGCTGACAGGGATTAATTCACCCCTCCACTTT.